These 5 T cell receptor beta chains share one sample of origin, sequenced in a study of blood T cells in healthy people across ages (dated by TCRdb to 2013 to 2016). Receptor amplification or capture employed 5' RACE. Sequencing took place on an Illumina HiSeq 2500. A second 7 to 11 cycle PCR used a sample-barcoded 5' primer and a J-beta primer mix. TCRdb reworked the public reads: Q25 trimming with fastp, MiXCR clone assembly, productive beta chains retained. Here each entry gathers all rows of one CDR3 protein and keeps the most common genes and DNA. The sample records roughly 2 million distinct CDR3 sequences, 49% of which are singletons. The ten largest clones represent approximately 2.1% of the sample. Sequenced material: blood. The receptor set was obtained from a woman aged 40 to 55 in good health.

The chain recombines TRBV18 with TRBJ2-7, with TRBD1 identical over 8 bases. The V segment lost 3 bases and the J segment 5 bases; nucleotides outside the gene matches: 6. The CDR3 is made up of 14 amino acids. The V gene's germline CDR1 is KGHSH and CDR2 LQKENI. The chain's CDR3 is CASSPRTGSHEQYF. CDR3 DNA: TGTGCCAGCTCACCTCGGACAGGGTCCCACGAGCAGTACTTC.

A few counts support this clonotype. The rearrangement joins TRBV5-1 to TRBJ2-1; D unresolved. The germline V gene encodes CDR1 SGHRS and CDR2 YFSETQ. V was clipped by 0 bases and J by 3 bases, with 10 bases between them. The CDR3 consists of 15 residues. Written as DNA, the CDR3 is TGCGCCAGCAGCTTGGCAGGTTCTCTCTACAATGAGCAGTTCTTC. Translating gives CASSLAGSLYNEQFF. Full variable domain (rest looked up from reference TRBV5-1 and TRBJ2-1): KAGVTQTPRYLIKTRGQQVTLSCSPISGHRSVSWYQQTPGQGLQFLFEYFSETQRNKGNFPGRFSGRQFSNSRSEMNVSTLELGDSALYLCASSLAGSLYNEQFFGPGTRLTVL.

This clonotype has only a few counts. V usage is TRBV3-1 and J usage is TRBJ1-1, with D perhaps matching TRBD1 (6 bases). CDR3 length: 14 amino acids. V was trimmed by 4 bases and J by 4 bases, leaving 13 bases between them. Germline CDR1 reads LGHDT; CDR2 reads YNNKEL (reference sequence). CDR3 coding DNA: TGTGCCAGCAGCCGATCCAGGGGACGCACTGAAGCTTTCTTT. Translated, it gives CASSRSRGRTEAFF.

The V and J genes are TRBV6-1 and TRBJ2-3; 8 positions agree with TRBD2. The CDR3 is 16 amino acids. In germline, CDR1 is MNHNS, CDR2 SASEGT. V shed 6 bases, J shed 2 bases, and the junction held 10 bases outside the gene matches. CDR3 sequence reads: CASSPLERGNTDTQYF. Here the CDR3 DNA reads TGTGCCAGCAGCCCACTAGAGCGGGGGAACACAGATACGCAGTATTTT.

The V call is TRBV4-2, the J call TRBJ2-5; 7 bases align to TRBD2. The CDR3 is 17 amino acids. Germline V lookup: CDR1 LGHNA, CDR2 YNFKEQ. The V segment lost 1 base and the J segment 5 bases; nucleotides outside the gene matches: 13. CDR3 DNA: TGTGCCAGCAGCCAAGGCCCTGGCGGGGGTCTGTGGGAGACCCAGTACTTC. Translated: CASSQGPGGGLWETQYF.